The 17 T cell receptor beta chains presented below share a single source sample, sequenced in a study of blood T cells in healthy people across ages. Together with a sample-barcoded 5' primer, a J-beta primer mix was included in a second PCR lasting about 6 to 11 cycles. TCRdb re-called the 5' RACE reads through MiXCR, storing one row per CDR3 protein. The sample gives about 700,000 distinct CDR3 sequences, roughly 30% of which show up once; roughly 15% is in the top ten. The material sequenced was blood. The receptor source for this set is a woman aged 80 or older in good health.

The sample holds many counts of this clonotype. The chain employs TRBV27 and TRBJ2-3; no clear D gene. V was pared by 5 bases and J by 2 bases, with 20 bases between. The CDR3 loop spans 17 amino acids. The germline V gene has CDR1 MNHEY and CDR2 SMNVEV (reference sequence). In DNA form, the CDR3 reads TGTGCCAGCAGTCGGCCCCGCAAGGGCAAATCCACAGATACGCAGTATTTT. Its translation: CASSRPRKGKSTDTQYF.

The chain has TRBV20-1 and TRBJ1-1; D is uncertain. From germline, CDR1 is DFQATT and CDR2 SNEGSKA (reference sequence). Trimming took off 0 bases at V and 0 bases at J, with 17 bases between the two ends. This CDR3 region has 17 residues. CDR3 DNA: TGCAGTGCTAGAGATAGAGGAAGATCAGAAATGAACACTGAAGCTTTCTTT. Amino acid sequence: CSARDRGRSEMNTEAFF.

This clonotype was observed at least ten times. The chain recombines TRBV7-9 with TRBJ2-4, with D tentatively TRBD1 (6 bases). The CDR3 spans 13 residues. Germline V gives CDR1 SEHNR, CDR2 FQNEAQ (reference sequence). Trimming took 3 bases from V and 9 from J, leaving 12 bases between them. This chain's CDR3 is CASSFGQTPIQYF. The CDR3 DNA reads TGTGCCAGCAGCTTTGGACAGACCCCCATTCAGTACTTC.

This clonotype showed up many times. A junction end diverges from the germline sequence, so it may reflect a read error. The chain carries TRBV7-7 and TRBJ1-1; no definite D call. This CDR3 comprises 13 residues. Germline V CDR1 and CDR2: SSHAT, FNYEAQ (reference sequence). The CDR3 sequence is CASSLNTNTEAFF. Written as DNA, the CDR3 is TGTGCTAGCAGCTTAAACACGAACACTGAAGCTTTCTTT.

This clonotype was seen many times. The chain links TRBV5-6 to TRBJ1-2, with 7 bases identical to TRBD1. The junction had 1 base not matched to a gene; V was cut back by 1 base and J by 4 bases. CDR3 length equals 13 residues. The germline V gene encodes CDR1 SGHDT and CDR2 YYEEEE. In nucleotides, the CDR3 is TGTGCCAGCAGCTTGCCAGGGGGCTATGGCTACACCTTC. This encodes CASSLPGGYGYTF.

DNA of the CDR3: TGCAGCGTTGGAGGGGATAATGAAAAACTGTTTTTT. It translates to CSVGGDNEKLFF. This chain joins TRBV29-1 and TRBJ1-4, with a tentative D call TRBD1 (5 bases). CDR1 and CDR2 from the germline V gene are SQVTM and ANQGSEA. The CDR3 is made up of 12 amino acids. Trimming took 4 bases from V and 4 from J, leaving 7 bases between them.

This clonotype was seen many times. This chain links TRBV20-1 with TRBJ2-1; 8 positions match TRBD1. Losses at the gene ends were 0 bases for V and 5 bases for J; bases not matched to a gene: 18. CDR1 DFQATT and CDR2 SNEGSKA come from the germline V gene (reference sequence). CDR3 length equals 19 residues. CDR3 residues: CSARDTRPRTGKANNEQFF. CDR3 DNA sequence: TGCAGTGCTAGAGATACCCGACCTAGGACAGGGAAAGCCAACAATGAGCAGTTCTTC.

This clonotype was found many times. This chain's CDR3 is CASSLGVSDTGELFF. CDR3 nucleotides: TGTGCCAGCAGCTTAGGTGTTTCGGACACCGGGGAGCTGTTTTTT. This chain joins TRBV7-9 and TRBJ2-2, with D hard to call. This CDR3 region has 15 residues. Germline-derived CDR1 and CDR2 are SEHNR and FQNEAQ (reference sequence). V was pared by 1 base and J by 3 bases, with 9 bases between.

This clonotype was picked up many times. The chain carries TRBV12-3 or TRBV12-4 and TRBJ2-3, with 8 nucleotides matching TRBD1. V lost 1 base to trimming and J lost 0 bases; unmatched junction nucleotides: 6. The CDR3 is made up of 17 amino acids. In DNA form, the CDR3 reads TGTGCCAGCAGTTTAGGGACAGGGCCAGATAGCACAGATACGCAGTATTTT. Encoded protein: CASSLGTGPDSTDTQYF.

This clonotype was counted between two and nine times. V usage is TRBV20-1 and J usage is TRBJ1-6; D uncertain. The germline V and J ends were trimmed by 0 bases and 9 bases, with 9 bases remaining between them. CDR1 is DFQATT, CDR2 SNEGSKA, per germline (reference sequence). The CDR3 is 13 residues long. CDR3 amino acids: CSARDRSLSPLHF. For the CDR3, the DNA is TGCAGTGCTAGAGATCGAAGCCTTTCACCCCTCCACTTT.

Remarks on this clonotype: A read error may explain this, as a much larger clone is one base away. J is TRBJ2-4 and V is TRBV13, with a tentative D call TRBD1 (5 bases). The J call may be faulty, since TRBJ2-7 better matches the DNA end. CDR3 length: 14 amino acids. Germline loops: CDR1 PRHDT, CDR2 FYEKMQ (reference sequence). The CDR3 DNA is TGTACCAGCAGCCTGCAGGGTCATATCCGCGAGCAGTACTTC. Translated, it gives CTSSLQGHIREQYF.

A single count supports this clonotype. This sequence joins TRBV7-9 and TRBJ2-1, with TRBD2 as a possible D gene (5 bases). TRBJ2-7 explains the end of the DNA better; the J call may be wrong. Germline CDR1 is SEHNR and CDR2 is FQNEAQ (reference sequence). This CDR3 is built from 15 residues. CDR3 in DNA: TGTGCCAGCAGCTCGGACCCTAGCTCCTGCAATGAGCAGTACTTC. This translates into CASSSDPSSCNEQYF.

The sample holds a few counts of this clonotype. With a much larger clone just one base away, this may be a read error. This chain links TRBV20-1 with TRBJ2-5; D not resolved. Per the germline V gene, CDR1 is DFQATT and CDR2 is SNEGSKA (reference sequence). This CDR3 spans 12 amino acids. CDR3 loop: CSVSRIQEPQYF. The DNA of the CDR3 is TGCAGTGTGAGCAGGATCCAAGAGCCCCAGTACTTC.

The chain links TRBV20-1 to TRBJ1-3; D is perhaps TRBD1 (6 bases). In germline, CDR1 is DFQATT, CDR2 SNEGSKA (reference sequence). V gave up 6 bases and J gave up 4 bases, with 19 bases separating them. The CDR3 consists of 15 residues. Written as DNA, the CDR3 is TGCAGTGCAACAGGGAGGGGCAGTGCAGGAAACACCATATATTTT. This encodes CSATGRGSAGNTIYF.

The chain uses TRBV23-1 and TRBJ1-5; D is undetermined. TRBV23-1 is an ORF, and what it does is uncertain. Trimming removed 2 bases at V and 3 bases at J, with 11 bases between. CDR3 length equals 15 residues. The CDR3 is CASSQPGRDNQPQHF. For the CDR3, the DNA is TGCGCCAGCAGTCAACCGGGGAGGGACAATCAGCCCCAGCATTTT.

Points on this clonotype: An end of the junction differs from the germline gene, which may be a read error. The chain links TRBV9 to TRBJ2-3; D possibly corresponds to TRBD2 (6 bases). CDR1 SGDLS and CDR2 YYNGEE come from the germline V gene. This CDR3 comprises 16 residues. CDR3 residues: CASSVDEGLFTDPQYF. In nucleotides, the CDR3 is TGTGCCAGCAGCGTAGATGAGGGACTGTTCACAGATCCGCAGTATTTT.

Concerning this clonotype itself: A read error may explain this, as a much larger clone is one base away. The chain uses TRBV19 and TRBJ2-5; D perhaps matches TRBD1 (6 bases). Per the germline V gene, CDR1 is LNHDA and CDR2 is SQIVND (reference sequence). The CDR3 spans 13 residues. Trimming cost V 4 bases and J 11 bases, with 17 bases left between them. The DNA for the CDR3 is TGTGCCAGTAGTACAGGGGTTCGGTATGAGCAGTACTTC. It specifies CASSTGVRYEQYF.